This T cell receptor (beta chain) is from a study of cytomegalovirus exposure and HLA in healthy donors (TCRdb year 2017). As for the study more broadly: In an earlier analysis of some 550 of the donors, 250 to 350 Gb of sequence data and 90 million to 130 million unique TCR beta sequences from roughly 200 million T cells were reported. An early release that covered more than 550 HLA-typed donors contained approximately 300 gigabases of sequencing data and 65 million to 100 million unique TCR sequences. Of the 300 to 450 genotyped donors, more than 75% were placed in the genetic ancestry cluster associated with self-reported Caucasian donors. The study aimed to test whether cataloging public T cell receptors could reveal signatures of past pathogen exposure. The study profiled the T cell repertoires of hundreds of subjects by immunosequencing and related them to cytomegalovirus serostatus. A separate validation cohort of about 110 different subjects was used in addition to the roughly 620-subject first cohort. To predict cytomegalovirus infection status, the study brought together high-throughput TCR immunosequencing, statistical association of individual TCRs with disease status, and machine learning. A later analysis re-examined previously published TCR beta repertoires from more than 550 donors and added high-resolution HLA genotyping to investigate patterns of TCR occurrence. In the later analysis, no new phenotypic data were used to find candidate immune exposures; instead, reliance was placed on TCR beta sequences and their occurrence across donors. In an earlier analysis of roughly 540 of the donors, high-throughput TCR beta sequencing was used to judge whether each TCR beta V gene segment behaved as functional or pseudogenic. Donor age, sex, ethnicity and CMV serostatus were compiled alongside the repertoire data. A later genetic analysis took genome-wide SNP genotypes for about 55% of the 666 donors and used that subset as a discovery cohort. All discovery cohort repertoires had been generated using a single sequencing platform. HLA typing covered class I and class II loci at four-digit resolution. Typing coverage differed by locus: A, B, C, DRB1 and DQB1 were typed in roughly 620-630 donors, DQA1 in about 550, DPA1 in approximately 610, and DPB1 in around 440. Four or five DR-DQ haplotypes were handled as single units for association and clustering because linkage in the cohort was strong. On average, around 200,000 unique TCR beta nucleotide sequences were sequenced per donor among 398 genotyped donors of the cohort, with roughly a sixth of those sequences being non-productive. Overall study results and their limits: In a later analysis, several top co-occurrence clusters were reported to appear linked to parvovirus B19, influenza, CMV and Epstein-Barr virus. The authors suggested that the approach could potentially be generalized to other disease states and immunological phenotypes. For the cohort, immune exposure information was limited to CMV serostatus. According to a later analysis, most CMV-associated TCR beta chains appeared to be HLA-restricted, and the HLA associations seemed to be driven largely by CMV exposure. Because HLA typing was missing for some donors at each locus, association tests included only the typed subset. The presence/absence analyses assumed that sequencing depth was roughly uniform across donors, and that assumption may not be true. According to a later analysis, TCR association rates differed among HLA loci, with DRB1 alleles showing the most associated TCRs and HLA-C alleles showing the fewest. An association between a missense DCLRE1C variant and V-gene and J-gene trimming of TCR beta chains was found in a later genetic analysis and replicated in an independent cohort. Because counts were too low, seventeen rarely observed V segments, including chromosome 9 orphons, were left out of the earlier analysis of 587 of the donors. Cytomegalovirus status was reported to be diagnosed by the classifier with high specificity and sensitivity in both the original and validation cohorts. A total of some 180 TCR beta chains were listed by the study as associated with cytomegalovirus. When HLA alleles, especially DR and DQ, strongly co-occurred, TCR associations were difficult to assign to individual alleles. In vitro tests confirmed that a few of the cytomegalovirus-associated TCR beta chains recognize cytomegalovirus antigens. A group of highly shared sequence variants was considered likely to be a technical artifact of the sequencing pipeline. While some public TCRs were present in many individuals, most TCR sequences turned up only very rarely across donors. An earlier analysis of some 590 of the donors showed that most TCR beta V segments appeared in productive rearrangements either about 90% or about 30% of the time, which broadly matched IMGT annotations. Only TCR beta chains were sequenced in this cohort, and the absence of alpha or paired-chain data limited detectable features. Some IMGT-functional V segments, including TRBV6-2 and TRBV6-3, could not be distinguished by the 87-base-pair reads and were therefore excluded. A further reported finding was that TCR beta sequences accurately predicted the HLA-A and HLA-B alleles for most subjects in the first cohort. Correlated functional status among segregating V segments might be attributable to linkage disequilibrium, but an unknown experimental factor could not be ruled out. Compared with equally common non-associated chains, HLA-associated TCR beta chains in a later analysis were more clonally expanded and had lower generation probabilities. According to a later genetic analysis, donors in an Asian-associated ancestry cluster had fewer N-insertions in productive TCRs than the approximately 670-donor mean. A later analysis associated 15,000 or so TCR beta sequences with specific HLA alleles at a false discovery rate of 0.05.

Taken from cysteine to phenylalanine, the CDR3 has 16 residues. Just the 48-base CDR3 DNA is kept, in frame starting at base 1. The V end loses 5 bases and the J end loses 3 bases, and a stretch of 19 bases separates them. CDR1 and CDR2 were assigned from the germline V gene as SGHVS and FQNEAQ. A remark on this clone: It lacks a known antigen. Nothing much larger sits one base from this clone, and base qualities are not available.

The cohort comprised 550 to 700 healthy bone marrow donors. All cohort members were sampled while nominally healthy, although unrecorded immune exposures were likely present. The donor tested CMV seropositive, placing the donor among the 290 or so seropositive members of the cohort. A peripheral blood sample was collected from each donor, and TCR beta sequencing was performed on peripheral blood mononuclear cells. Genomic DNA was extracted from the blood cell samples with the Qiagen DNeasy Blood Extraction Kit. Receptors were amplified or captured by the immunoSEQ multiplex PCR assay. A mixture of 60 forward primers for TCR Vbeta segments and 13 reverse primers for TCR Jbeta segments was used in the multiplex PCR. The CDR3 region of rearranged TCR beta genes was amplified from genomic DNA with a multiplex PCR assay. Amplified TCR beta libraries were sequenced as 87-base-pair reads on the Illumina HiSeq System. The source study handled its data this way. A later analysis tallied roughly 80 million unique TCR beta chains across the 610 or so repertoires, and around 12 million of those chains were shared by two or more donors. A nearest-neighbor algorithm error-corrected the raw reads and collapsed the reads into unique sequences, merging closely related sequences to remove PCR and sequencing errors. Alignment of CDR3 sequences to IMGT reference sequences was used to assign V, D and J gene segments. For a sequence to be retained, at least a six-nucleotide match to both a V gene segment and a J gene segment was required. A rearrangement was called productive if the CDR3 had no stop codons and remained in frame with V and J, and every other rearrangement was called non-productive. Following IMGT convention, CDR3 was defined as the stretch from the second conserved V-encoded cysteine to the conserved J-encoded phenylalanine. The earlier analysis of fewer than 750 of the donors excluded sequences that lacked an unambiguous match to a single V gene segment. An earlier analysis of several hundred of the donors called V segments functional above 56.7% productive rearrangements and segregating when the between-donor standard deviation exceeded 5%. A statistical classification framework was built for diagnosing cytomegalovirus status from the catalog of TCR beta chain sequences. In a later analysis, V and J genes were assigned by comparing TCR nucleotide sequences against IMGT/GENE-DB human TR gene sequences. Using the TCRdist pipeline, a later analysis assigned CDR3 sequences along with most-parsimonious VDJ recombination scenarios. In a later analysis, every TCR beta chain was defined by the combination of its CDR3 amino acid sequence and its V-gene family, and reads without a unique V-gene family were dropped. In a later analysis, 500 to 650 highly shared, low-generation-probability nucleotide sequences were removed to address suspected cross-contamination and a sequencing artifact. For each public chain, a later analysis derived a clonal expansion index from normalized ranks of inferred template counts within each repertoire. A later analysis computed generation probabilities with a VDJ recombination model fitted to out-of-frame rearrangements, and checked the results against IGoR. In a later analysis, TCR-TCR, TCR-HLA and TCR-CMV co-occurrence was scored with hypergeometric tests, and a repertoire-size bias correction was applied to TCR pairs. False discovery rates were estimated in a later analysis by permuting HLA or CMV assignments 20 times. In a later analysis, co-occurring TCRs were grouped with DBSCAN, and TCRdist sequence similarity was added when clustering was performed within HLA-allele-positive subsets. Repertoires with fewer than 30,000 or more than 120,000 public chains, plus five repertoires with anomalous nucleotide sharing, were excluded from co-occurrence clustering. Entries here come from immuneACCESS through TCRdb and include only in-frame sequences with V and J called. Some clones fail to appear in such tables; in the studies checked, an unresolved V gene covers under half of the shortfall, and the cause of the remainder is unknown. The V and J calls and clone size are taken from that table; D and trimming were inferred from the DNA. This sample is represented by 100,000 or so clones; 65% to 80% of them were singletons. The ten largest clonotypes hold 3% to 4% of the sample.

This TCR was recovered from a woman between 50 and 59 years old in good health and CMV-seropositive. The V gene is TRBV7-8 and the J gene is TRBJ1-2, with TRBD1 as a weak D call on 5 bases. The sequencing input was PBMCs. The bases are TGTGCCAGCAGCCCGCTGCGCCCGGACAAGGACTATGGCTACACCTTC. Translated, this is CASSPLRPDKDYGYTF. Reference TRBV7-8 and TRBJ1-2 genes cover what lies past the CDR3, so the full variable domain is GAGVSQSPRYKVAKRGQDVALRCDPISGHVSLFWYQQALGQGPEFLTYFQNEAQLDKSGLPSDRFFAERPEGSVSTLKIQRTQQEDSAVYLCASSPLRPDKDYGYTFGSGTRLTVV.